This TCR beta chain emerged from a study of blood T cells in healthy people across ages. As for this clonotype: Its antigen is not identified.

PCR was performed a second time for roughly 7 to 12 cycles using a sample-barcoded 5' primer and a J-beta primer mix. Sequencing of every sample gave 3 million or more CDR3-containing paired-end reads. TCRdb analysed the 5' RACE reads with MiXCR anew, one entry per CDR3 protein. In the table there are around 1,000,000 distinct CDR3 sequences, roughly a quarter of which are singletons. Donor samples were obtained from healthy Caucasian individuals from Russia, aged about 6 to 90. This CDR3 has 13 amino acids. Trimming removed 6 bases at V and 1 base at J, with 9 bases between. Study findings and constraints: In older individuals, TCR beta diversity per million T cells was lower, falling roughly linearly with age.

The sample also formed part of further work on T cells of mothers and their children.

V and J are TRBV12-3 or TRBV12-4 and TRBJ1-1; D call uncertain. Sequencing input: blood. The sequence came from a girl aged 2 to 9 in good health. The chain's CDR3 is CASSRPRNTEAFF. The CDR3 DNA reads as TGTGCCAGCAGCCGCCCGCGGAACACTGAAGCTTTCTTT.